Shown below are 29 T cell receptor beta chains from a single sample sequenced in a study of glioma-infiltrating T cells. The iRepertoire nested amplicon-rescue multiplex PCR amplified TCR alpha and beta CDR3s from RNA. One entry per CDR3 protein results from TCRdb running MiXCR on the multiplex PCR reads. The table shows about 380,000 distinct CDR3 sequences, with 41% occurring only once. The material sequenced was glioma tissue, nonneoplastic brain tissue, or PBMCs (not recorded which). The receptors here all came from a human donor with low-grade glioma or glioblastoma, undergoing nonglioma brain surgery, or in good health (not recorded which).

The chain joins TRBV28 to TRBJ1-2; TRBD1 might be the D (5 bases). The CDR3 runs 15 residues. The V gene lost 8 bases and the J gene lost 4 bases, with 20 bases spanning the gap. In germline, CDR1 is MDHEN, CDR2 SYDVKM. The CDR3 DNA sequence: TGTGCCAGCCTATTAGGATGGGGGGACGTCTATGGCTACACCTTC. Translation: CASLLGWGDVYGYTF.

As regards this clonotype: This clone may be a read error of a much larger clone one base away. The chain carries TRBV28 and TRBJ1-2; D is undetermined. Germline CDR1 MDHEN, CDR2 SYDVKM. Trimming took 4 bases from V and 4 from J, leaving 10 bases between them. This CDR3 has 13 amino acids. CDR3 sequence (DNA): TGTGCCAGCAGTTGGGAGTTGGGCTATGGCTACACCTTC. Its protein product is CASSWELGYGYTF.

This chain joins TRBV4-3 and TRBJ1-2; the match to TRBD1 covers 7 bases. CDR1 is LGHNA and CDR2 is YSLEER in the germline V gene. The V gene end was trimmed by 3 bases and the J gene end by 4 bases; junction bases not matched to a gene: 11. There are 16 residues in the CDR3. The CDR3: CASSQGPWTGSYGYTF. The CDR3 DNA reads as TGCGCCAGCAGCCAGGGGCCTTGGACAGGTAGCTATGGCTACACCTTC.

Details on this clonotype: A much larger clone sits a single nucleotide away, making a read error possible. The chain employs TRBV6-5 and TRBJ2-5; tentatively, D is TRBD2 (5 bases). With 0 bases removed from V and 10 bases from J, the gap between germline ends came to 15 bases. The V gene's germline CDR1 is MNHEY and CDR2 SVGAGI. The CDR3 covers 14 residues. The CDR3: CASSYSRTGGDQYF. The CDR3 DNA reads TGTGCCAGCAGTTACTCTAGGACTGGCGGAGACCAGTACTTC.

Of note for this clonotype: A read error may explain this, as a much larger clone is one base away. The chain uses TRBV20-1 and TRBJ2-3, with D hard to call. The CDR3 sequence is 15 residues long. CDR1 is DFQATT, CDR2 SNEGSKA, per germline (reference sequence). The V gene lost 5 bases and the J gene lost 2 bases, with 17 bases spanning the gap. Here the CDR3 DNA reads TGCAGTGCTGGAGTGGGTTCCCTCCTCACAGATACGCAGTATTTT. Its translation: CSAGVGSLLTDTQYF.

The chain joins TRBV6-2 or TRBV6-3 to TRBJ2-2; weak D call: TRBD1 (6 bases). CDR3 length equals 13 residues. Germline V gives CDR1 MNHEY, CDR2 SVGEGT. The germline V and J ends were trimmed by 8 bases and 3 bases, with 10 bases remaining between them. CDR3 sequence: CASQTGHTGELFF. The DNA for the CDR3 is TGTGCCAGCCAAACAGGGCACACCGGGGAGCTGTTTTTT.

The CDR3 protein is CASSLTGTYNEQFF. DNA for the CDR3: TGTGCCAGCAGCTTGACTGGAACCTACAATGAGCAGTTCTTC. This chain connects TRBV5-4 to TRBJ2-1; D is unresolved. Germline CDR1 and CDR2: SGHNT and YYREEE (reference sequence). Trimming stripped 1 base from V and 2 bases from J, with 7 bases between. The CDR3 has 14 residues.

The table lists this clonotype with many counts. This chain links TRBV27 with TRBJ2-7, with 8 bases aligning to TRBD1. Germline trimming cut 5 bases from V and 2 bases from J; bases unmatched to any gene: 2. CDR1 is MNHEY, CDR2 SMNVEV, per germline (reference sequence). This CDR3 is built from 13 residues. The CDR3 DNA sequence: TGTGCCAGCAGTCAGGACAGGGCCTACGAGCAGTACTTC. It translates to CASSQDRAYEQYF.

The sample holds many counts of this clonotype. The chain recombines TRBV28 with TRBJ1-1, with 7 nucleotides matching TRBD1. Germline CDR1 and CDR2: MDHEN and SYDVKM. The CDR3 is made up of 15 amino acids. V was clipped by 3 bases and J by 5 bases; unmatched bases: 9. CDR3 DNA: TGTGCCAGCAGTTTGACAGGGACGAGTGGGACTGAAGCTTTCTTT. Encoded protein: CASSLTGTSGTEAFF. The entire variable domain, with the rest obtained from reference TRBV28 and TRBJ1-1, is as follows: DVKVTQSSRYLVKRTGEKVFLECVQDMDHENMFWYRQDPGLGLRLIYFSYDVKMKEKGDIPEGYSVSREKKERFSLILESASTNQTSMYLCASSLTGTSGTEAFFGQGTRLTVV.

Points on this clonotype: Given a much more abundant clone one base away, this may be a read error. V and J are TRBV6-5 and TRBJ1-3; no reliable D call. Germline V gene sequence: CDR1 MNHEY, CDR2 SVGAGI. This CDR3 has 15 residues. CDR3 sequence: CASSLNWESGNTVYF. The CDR3 DNA is TGTGCCAGCAGCCTCAATTGGGAATCTGGAAACACCGTATATTTT.

This clonotype appeared a few times. The chain uses TRBV7-3 and TRBJ2-7; 10 bases are a match to TRBD2. The CDR3 contains 17 residues. The ends lost 5 bases at V and 3 bases at J; junction bases unmatched: 13. Germline CDR1 SGHTA, CDR2 FQGTGA. The CDR3 sequence is CASSNSSGSWPLYEQYF. The CDR3 DNA sequence: TGTGCCAGCAGCAACTCTAGCGGGAGTTGGCCTCTCTACGAGCAGTACTTC.

This chain links TRBV4-1 with TRBJ1-1, with D perhaps matching TRBD1 (5 bases). Looked up from germline, CDR1 is MGHRA and CDR2 is YSYEKL. The CDR3 length is 17 residues. The V end was cut by 0 bases, the J end by 4 bases, with 18 bases between. CDR3 protein: CASSQEPQGSVGTEAFF. For the CDR3, the DNA is TGCGCCAGCAGCCAAGAGCCGCAGGGCAGCGTGGGCACTGAAGCTTTCTTT.

The rearrangement links TRBV25-1 to TRBJ2-7; possibly TRBD1 for D (6 bases). The germline V gene has CDR1 MGHDK and CDR2 SYGVNS. This CDR3 region has 15 residues. V lost 5 bases and J 2 bases, leaving 16 bases between the germline ends. The CDR3: CASSRGHGRTYEQYF. CDR3 nucleotide sequence: TGTGCCAGCAGTCGGGGACATGGTAGGACCTACGAGCAGTACTTC.

In this sample, this clonotype turned up many times. The chain recombines TRBV25-1 with TRBJ1-1; 8 nucleotides match TRBD1. The CDR3 has 13 residues. Trimming cost V 8 bases and J 4 bases; bases outside gene matches: 6. Germline lookup yields CDR1 MGHDK and CDR2 SYGVNS. CDR3 protein: CASGVTGGTEAFF. In nucleotides, the CDR3 is TGTGCCAGCGGCGTTACAGGGGGCACTGAAGCTTTCTTT.

This clonotype was seen repeatedly, ten times or more. V is TRBV15 and J is TRBJ1-5; D ambiguous. Trimming cost V 4 bases and J 6 bases, with 16 bases left between them. Germline V gene sequence: CDR1 LNHNV, CDR2 YYDKDF (reference sequence). CDR3 size: 15 residues. CDR3 residues: CATSTGRGRGQPQHF. The CDR3 DNA reads TGTGCCACCAGCACCGGGAGAGGTCGGGGTCAGCCCCAGCATTTT. Filled out from reference TRBV15 and TRBJ1-5, the complete variable domain reads DAMVIQNPRYQVTQFGKPVTLSCSQTLNHNVMYWYQQKSSQAPKLLFHYYDKDFNNEADTPDNFQSRRPNTSFCFLDIRSPGLGDTAMYLCATSTGRGRGQPQHFGDGTRLSIL.

In regard to this clonotype: A much larger clone sits a single nucleotide away, making a read error possible. This chain connects TRBV6-5 to TRBJ2-7; D gene ambiguous. V lost 0 bases and J lost 5, with 11 bases in between. The CDR3 loop spans 14 amino acids. Germline assignment: CDR1 MNHEY and CDR2 SVGAGI. CDR3 protein: CASSYSEGYHEQYF. CDR3 coding DNA: TGTGCCAGCAGTTACTCTGAAGGGTACCACGAGCAGTACTTC.

Concerning this clonotype: An end of the junction differs from the germline gene, which may be a read error. The genes are TRBV6-2 or TRBV6-3 and TRBJ2-1, with 12 nucleotides matching TRBD1. Germline CDR1 MNHEY, CDR2 SVGEGT. The CDR3 is made up of 14 amino acids. The CDR3 sequence is CASSPGTGGNEQSF. CDR3 in DNA: TGTGCCAGCAGCCCCGGGACAGGGGGCAATGAGCAGTCCTTC.

Concerning this clonotype: A read error is possible here, since a much larger clone lies one base away. The rearrangement joins TRBV6-6 to TRBJ1-5; 8 positions agree with TRBD1. Germline assignment: CDR1 MNHNY and CDR2 SVGAGI (reference sequence). V lost 9 bases, J lost 0 bases, and 4 bases stayed unmatched. The CDR3 spans 14 residues. The CDR3 protein is CARGTGNSNQPQHF. In DNA, the CDR3 is TGTGCCAGAGGGACAGGCAATAGCAATCAGCCCCAGCATTTT.

J is TRBJ2-1 and V is TRBV6-1, with D possibly matching TRBD1 (5 bases). V was shortened by 5 bases and J by 3 bases, with 17 bases between the two germline ends. The CDR3 is 16 amino acids. Looked up from germline, CDR1 is MNHNS and CDR2 is SASEGT. The CDR3, as DNA: TGTGCCAGCAGTTTGGACAATAGGTGGGACTACAATGAGCAGTTCTTC. It is translated as CASSLDNRWDYNEQFF.

This clonotype was observed a handful of times. CDR3 bases: TGTGCCAGTGCTCCTCCCGGGACAGGGACCTACGAGCAGTACTTC. This codes for CASAPPGTGTYEQYF. V and J are TRBV19 and TRBJ2-7; 9 nucleotides line up with TRBD1. This CDR3 region has 15 residues. Germline values: CDR1 LNHDA, CDR2 SQIVND (reference sequence). V was clipped by 8 bases and J by 2 bases; unmatched bases: 10.

Points on this clonotype: This may arise from a read error, as a much more abundant clone is one base away. The genes are TRBV10-3 and TRBJ1-3, with unresolved D. The ends were cut back, 7 bases at V and 2 bases at J, with 6 bases in the middle. Per the germline V gene, CDR1 is ENHRY and CDR2 is SYGVKD. There are 12 residues in the CDR3. As DNA, the CDR3 is TGTGCCATCAATGGCCCTGGAAACACCATATATTTT. It codes for CAINGPGNTIYF.

The sample holds many counts of this clonotype. The rearrangement joins TRBV27 to TRBJ2-3; the D gene is possibly TRBD1 (6 bases). Germline CDR1 MNHEY, CDR2 SMNVEV (reference sequence). The CDR3 has 15 amino acids. Deletions cut 4 bases from V and 0 bases from J, with 11 bases between. CDR3 loop: CASSSMGASTDTQYF. The CDR3 DNA follows: TGTGCCAGCAGTTCGATGGGGGCTAGCACAGATACGCAGTATTTT.

The chain couples TRBV20-1 to TRBJ1-1; D not certain. Trimming shortened V by 2 bases and J by 0 bases, and 16 bases separated the two germline ends. The CDR3 spans 16 residues. The germline V gene has CDR1 DFQATT and CDR2 SNEGSKA (reference sequence). CDR3 protein: CSARFIDPGVNTEAFF. The DNA of the CDR3 is TGCAGTGCTAGATTCATCGACCCTGGGGTGAACACTGAAGCTTTCTTT.

This clonotype showed up just a few times. This sequence joins TRBV6-1 and TRBJ1-2; TRBD1 matches at 7 bases. The trim removed 7 bases at V and 4 bases at J, leaving 6 bases unmatched. Germline-derived CDR1 and CDR2 are MNHNS and SASEGT. This CDR3 spans 13 amino acids. CDR3 bases: TGTGCCAGCATCAACCCAGGGGGCTATGGCTACACCTTC. It is translated as CASINPGGYGYTF.

In this sample, this clonotype turned up a few times. An end of the junction does not agree with germline; a read error may underlie this. This chain uses TRBV28 with TRBJ2-7; 7 bases agree with TRBD1. The CDR3 is 13 amino acids. Germline lookup yields CDR1 MDHEN and CDR2 SYDVKM. CDR3 nucleotides: TGTGCCAGCAGTGGGGACAGCTCCTACAAGCAGTACTTC. This gives the protein CASSGDSSYKQYF. Full variable domain (remainder filled in from reference TRBV28 and TRBJ2-7): DVKVTQSSRYLVKRTGEKVFLECVQDMDHENMFWYRQDPGLGLRLIYFSYDVKMKEKGDIPEGYSVSREKKERFSLILESASTNQTSMYLCASSGDSSYKQYFGPGTRLTVT.

This clonotype was counted at least ten times. The V call is TRBV4-1, the J call TRBJ1-5; no clear D. V was cut by 5 bases and J by 0 bases, with 8 bases left in between. The CDR3 covers 14 residues. CDR1 MGHRA and CDR2 YSYEKL come from the germline V gene. The CDR3 DNA reads TGCGCCAGCAGCAAGGAGAATAGCAATCAGCCCCAGCATTTT. It encodes CASSKENSNQPQHF.

The rearrangement joins TRBV20-1 to TRBJ2-7; TRBD2 matches 7 bases. Looked up from germline, CDR1 is DFQATT and CDR2 is SNEGSKA (reference sequence). With V trimmed by 0 bases and J by 0 bases, 8 bases remained unmatched. The length of the CDR3 is 16 residues. In DNA, the CDR3 is TGCAGTGCTAGAGATTCCGGGACTACCATCTCCTACGAGCAGTACTTC. Protein: CSARDSGTTISYEQYF.

This clonotype was counted a few times. As DNA, the CDR3 is TGTGCCAGCAGCTGGGGCAGTCAGAATGAGCAGTTCTTC. Its translation: CASSWGSQNEQFF. The rearrangement links TRBV7-9 to TRBJ2-1; D perhaps matches TRBD1 (5 bases). The CDR3 sequence is 13 residues long. Trimming removed 4 bases from V and 7 bases from J, with 11 bases in between. Germline V gene lookup returns CDR1 SEHNR and CDR2 FQNEAQ (reference sequence).

The V call is TRBV7-2, the J call TRBJ2-4, with D perhaps matching TRBD1 or TRBD2 (5 bases each). Germline CDR1 is SGHTA and CDR2 is FQGNSA. V was trimmed by 0 bases and J by 9 bases, leaving 15 bases between them. The CDR3 covers 15 residues. In nucleotides, the CDR3 is TGTGCCAGCAGCTTAGCGAGTCTACAGGCGGGCATTCAGTACTTC. This gives the protein CASSLASLQAGIQYF.